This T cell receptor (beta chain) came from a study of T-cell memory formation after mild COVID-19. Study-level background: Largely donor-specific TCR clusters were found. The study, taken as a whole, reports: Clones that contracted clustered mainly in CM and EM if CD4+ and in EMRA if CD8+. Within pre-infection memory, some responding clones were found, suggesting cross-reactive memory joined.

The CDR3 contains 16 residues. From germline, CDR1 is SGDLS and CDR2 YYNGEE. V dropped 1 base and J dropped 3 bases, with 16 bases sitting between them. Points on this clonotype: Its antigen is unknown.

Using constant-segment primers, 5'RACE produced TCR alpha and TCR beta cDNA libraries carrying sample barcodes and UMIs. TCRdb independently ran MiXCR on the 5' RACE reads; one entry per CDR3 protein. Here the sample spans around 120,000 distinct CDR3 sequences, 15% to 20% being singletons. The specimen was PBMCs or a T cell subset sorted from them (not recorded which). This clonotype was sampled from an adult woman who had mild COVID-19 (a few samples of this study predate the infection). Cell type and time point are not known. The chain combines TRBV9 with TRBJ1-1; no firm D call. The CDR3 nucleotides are TGTGCCAGCAGCGTATACGTCACCGATAGCCACACTGAAGCTTTCTTT. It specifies CASSVYVTDSHTEAFF.